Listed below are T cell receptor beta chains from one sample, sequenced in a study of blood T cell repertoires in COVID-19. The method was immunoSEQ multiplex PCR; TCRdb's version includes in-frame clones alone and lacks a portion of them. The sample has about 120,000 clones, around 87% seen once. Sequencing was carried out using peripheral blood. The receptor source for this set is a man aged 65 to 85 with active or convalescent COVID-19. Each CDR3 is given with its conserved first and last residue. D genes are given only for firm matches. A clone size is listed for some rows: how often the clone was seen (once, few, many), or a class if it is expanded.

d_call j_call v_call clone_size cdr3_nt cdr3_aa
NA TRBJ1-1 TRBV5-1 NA TGCGCCAGCAGCTCTATCGGGGGGAACACTGAAGCTTTCTTT CASSSIGGNTEAFF
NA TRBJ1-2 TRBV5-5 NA TGTGCCAGCAGTGGAGGTGCGTCCGCTAACTATGGCTACACCTTC CASSGGASANYGYTF
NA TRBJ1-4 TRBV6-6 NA TGTGCCAGCACCTTTCCGACAGGCCATAATGAAAAACTGTTTTTT CASTFPTGHNEKLFF
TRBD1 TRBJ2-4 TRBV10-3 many TGTGCCATCAGGGCAGGGGGCAACATTCAGTACTTC CAIRAGGNIQYF
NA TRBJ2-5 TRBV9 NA TGTGCCAGCAGCGGCTTAGAATTGACCCAGTACTTC CASSGLELTQYF
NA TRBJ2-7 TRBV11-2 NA TGTGCCAGCAGCTTTATAGCGGTAAGCTCCTACGAGCAGTACTTC CASSFIAVSSYEQYF
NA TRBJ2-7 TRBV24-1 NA TGTGCCACCAGTGATTCGACGTACACGGCGGGGGAGCAGTACTTC CATSDSTYTAGEQYF
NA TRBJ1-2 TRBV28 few TGTGCCAGCAGTTCTACAGTGAACTATGGCTACACCTTC CASSSTVNYGYTF
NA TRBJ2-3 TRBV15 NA TGTGCCACCAGCAGGAGAAGACAGGCTAGCACAGATACGCAGTATTTT CATSRRRQASTDTQYF
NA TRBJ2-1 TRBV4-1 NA TGCGCCAGCAGCCAGCTAGGTGGAGCTCCCAATGAGCAGTTCTTC CASSQLGGAPNEQFF
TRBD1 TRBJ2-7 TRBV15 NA TGTGCCACCAGCAGAGTGCTCGGGACAGGGGGCTACGAGCAGTACTTC CATSRVLGTGGYEQYF
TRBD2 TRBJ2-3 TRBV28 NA TGTGCCAGCAGTATTCAGCGGGAGGGCCGGTCGCAGTATTTT CASSIQREGRSQYF
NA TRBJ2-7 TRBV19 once TGTGCCAGTAGTATCCAAACCGGGACAAGCTACGAGCAGTACTTC CASSIQTGTSYEQYF
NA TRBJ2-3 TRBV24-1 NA TGTGCCACCAGTGACGGGCCCATAGGAGGGGCAACAGATACGCAGTATTTT CATSDGPIGGATDTQYF
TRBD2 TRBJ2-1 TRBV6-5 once TGTGCCAGCAGTTACTCTAGCGGGAGGACCTACAATGAGCAGTTCTTC CASSYSSGRTYNEQFF
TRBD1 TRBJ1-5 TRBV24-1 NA TGTGCCACCAGTGAGGGACAGACTAGCGGGCAGCCCCAGCATTTT CATSEGQTSGQPQHF